The 18 T cell receptor beta chains below come from one sample, sequenced in a study of technical replicates of blood from a few donors. Libraries were prepared by immunoSEQ multiplex PCR; TCRdb keeps only in-frame clonotypes and omits some of them. The table includes approximately 79,000 clones, around nine tenths detected once. The sample consisted of T cells isolated from PBMCs. The receptors originated from a human donor in good health.

This chain joins TRBV29-1 and TRBJ2-3; 8 bases line up with TRBD2. The germline V gene encodes CDR1 SQVTM and CDR2 ANQGSEA. V trimming: 6 bases; J trimming: 1 base; junction bases outside the gene matches: 6. CDR3 length: 14 amino acids. CDR3 DNA sequence: TGCAGCGTAGCCGGGACTAGGGGCACAGATACGCAGTATTTT. Protein: CSVAGTRGTDTQYF.

This chain links TRBV6-1 with TRBJ2-7; TRBD1 aligns across 8 bases. The germline CDR1 and CDR2 sequences are MNHNS and SASEGT. This CDR3 spans 14 amino acids. V gave up 8 bases and J gave up 4 bases; unmatched junction bases: 10. CDR3: CASHRDRFVYEQYF. Written as DNA, the CDR3 is TGTGCCAGCCACCGGGACAGGTTTGTGTACGAGCAGTACTTC.

J is TRBJ2-7 and V is TRBV14; no definite D call. Germline lookup yields CDR1 SGHDN and CDR2 FVKESK. The CDR3 has 12 residues. V lost 3 bases, J lost 3 bases, and 6 bases lay in between. As DNA, the CDR3 is TGTGCCAGCAGCCAGCGATACTACGAGCAGTACTTC. Amino acids: CASSQRYYEQYF.

In its sample, this clone was seen once. The CDR3: CASSLDPGTYEQYF. The CDR3 DNA sequence: TGTGCCAGCAGCTTAGATCCGGGTACCTACGAGCAGTACTTC. The chain joins TRBV7-9 to TRBJ2-7; D not certain. The CDR3 is 14 residues long. The V end was cut by 1 base, the J end by 2 bases, with 9 bases between. The V gene's germline CDR1 is SEHNR and CDR2 FQNEAQ (reference sequence).

The chain recombines TRBV4-3 with TRBJ2-3, with 10 positions matching TRBD1. With V trimmed by 4 bases and J by 3 bases, 4 bases remained unmatched. Germline loops: CDR1 LGHNA, CDR2 YSLEER. The CDR3 has 15 residues. For the CDR3, the DNA is TGCGCCAGCAGCCCCCGGACAGGGGGAACAGATACGCAGTATTTT. It encodes CASSPRTGGTDTQYF.

This sequence joins TRBV18 and TRBJ1-2; D is undetermined. The V and J ends lost 3 bases and 5 bases respectively, with 16 bases between them. Germline V gene sequence: CDR1 KGHSH, CDR2 LQKENI. The CDR3 totals 15 residues. DNA for the CDR3: TGTGCCAGCTCACCTGTGGCGGATAAACTGTATGGCTACACCTTC. This encodes CASSPVADKLYGYTF.

The chain employs TRBV7-2 and TRBJ2-1, with 8 bases fitting TRBD2. V lost 6 bases and J lost 4; bases outside the gene matches: 5. The CDR3 totals 14 residues. Germline CDR1 is SGHTA and CDR2 is FQGNSA. The CDR3 region is CASRDGRAYNEQFF. CDR3 nucleotide sequence: TGTGCCAGCAGAGACGGGAGGGCATACAATGAGCAGTTCTTC.

The V gene is TRBV6-5, the J gene TRBJ2-7; 11 bases are shared with TRBD2. The CDR3 sequence is 14 residues long. Trimming cost V 0 bases and J 11 bases; bases outside gene matches: 6. Germline CDR1 reads MNHEY; CDR2 reads SVGAGI. CDR3 DNA: TGTGCCAGCAGTTACTCCACTAGCGGGAGTAATAAGTACTTC. Its protein is CASSYSTSGSNKYF.

V gene TRBV5-1 combines with J gene TRBJ2-6; D ambiguous. Germline CDR1 reads SGHRS; CDR2 reads YFSETQ. The CDR3 contains 17 residues. Trimming removed 1 base from V and 0 bases from J, with 11 bases in between. The CDR3 region is CASSLWAYPSGANVLTF. DNA of the CDR3: TGCGCCAGCAGCTTGTGGGCCTATCCCTCTGGGGCCAACGTCCTGACTTTC. Full variable domain (outside the CDR3, taken from reference TRBV5-1 and TRBJ2-6): KAGVTQTPRYLIKTRGQQVTLSCSPISGHRSVSWYQQTPGQGLQFLFEYFSETQRNKGNFPGRFSGRQFSNSRSEMNVSTLELGDSALYLCASSLWAYPSGANVLTFGAGSRLTVL.

This clone was seen just once. The chain employs TRBV27 and TRBJ2-4; the D gene is possibly TRBD2 (6 bases). This CDR3 is 15 amino acids long. Germline CDR1 MNHEY, CDR2 SMNVEV (reference sequence). The V gene lost 0 bases and the J gene lost 7 bases, with 13 bases spanning the gap. The CDR3 DNA follows: TGTGCCAGCAGTTTATCGGTGGAGGGGCGGAACATTCAGTACTTC. This encodes CASSLSVEGRNIQYF.

The gene calls are TRBV6-1 and TRBJ1-1; the match to TRBD1 covers 7 bases. V was pared by 4 bases and J by 7 bases, with 6 bases of the junction left unmatched. Germline V CDR1 and CDR2: MNHNS, SASEGT. The CDR3 runs 13 residues. CDR3 region: CASSGTGVIEAFF. The CDR3 DNA follows: TGTGCCAGCAGTGGCACAGGGGTAATTGAAGCTTTCTTT.

This clone was detected only a few times. The rearrangement joins TRBV29-1 to TRBJ1-1; D possibly corresponds to TRBD1 (5 bases). CDR1 and CDR2 (germline): SQVTM, ANQGSEA. The V gene lost 7 bases and the J gene lost 3 bases, with 15 bases spanning the gap. The CDR3 covers 13 residues. CDR3 sequence (DNA): TGCAGCGCCGAAACCGACAGAGACACTGAAGCTTTCTTT. It yields the protein CSAETDRDTEAFF.

The genes are TRBV5-8 and TRBJ1-4; D is possibly TRBD1 (5 bases). There are 15 residues in the CDR3. Trimming took 0 bases from V and 6 from J, leaving 12 bases between them. Germline V lookup: CDR1 SGHTS, CDR2 YDEGEE. CDR3 residues: CASSLEGMWDEKLFF. In DNA form, the CDR3 reads TGTGCCAGCAGCTTGGAGGGGATGTGGGATGAAAAACTGTTTTTT. Full variable domain (outside the CDR3, taken from reference TRBV5-8 and TRBJ1-4): EAGVTQSPTHLIKTRGQQATLRCSPISGHTSVYWYQQALGLGLQFLLWYDEGEERNRGNFPPRFSGRQFPNYSSELNVNALELEDSALYLCASSLEGMWDEKLFFGSGTQLSVL.

Comment on this clone: A junction end diverges from the germline sequence, so it may reflect a read error. J is TRBJ2-1 and V is TRBV7-3; 8 nucleotides agree with TRBD2. The CDR3 length is 16 residues. Germline V gene lookup returns CDR1 SGHTA and CDR2 FQGTGA. The DNA for the CDR3 is TGTGCCAGCAGTTTAACCGGGACTAGCTCCTACAATGAGCAGTTCTTC. It is translated as CASSLTGTSSYNEQFF. Looking up the rest from reference TRBV7-3 and TRBJ2-1 gives the full variable domain: GAGVSQTPSNKVTEKGKYVELRCDPISGHTALYWYRQSLGQGPEFLIYFQGTGAADDSGLPNDRFFAVRPEGSVSTLKIQRTERGDSAVYLCASSLTGTSSYNEQFFGPGTRLTVL.

This clone was counted a single time. This rearrangement joins TRBV9 to TRBJ2-1; D remains unclear. Trimming shortened V by 0 bases and J by 7 bases, and 11 bases separated the two germline ends. The CDR3 has 14 amino acids. CDR1 is SGDLS and CDR2 is YYNGEE in the germline V gene. In nucleotides, the CDR3 is TGTGCCAGCAGCGTAGTGTGGCAGCGTAATGAGCAGTTCTTC. Protein: CASSVVWQRNEQFF.

This sequence joins TRBV7-9 and TRBJ2-3, with 7 bases that match TRBD1. Looked up from germline, CDR1 is SEHNR and CDR2 is FQNEAQ (reference sequence). The CDR3 spans 15 residues. Unmatched junction bases numbered 7, after V lost 5 bases and J lost 2 bases. The CDR3 sequence: CASSPGTVYTDTQYF. The CDR3 DNA follows: TGTGCCAGCAGCCCCGGGACAGTGTACACAGATACGCAGTATTTT. Supplemented by reference TRBV7-9 and TRBJ2-3, the full variable domain reads DTGVSQNPRHKITKRGQNVTFRCDPISEHNRLYWYRQTLGQGPEFLTYFQNEAQLEKSRLLSDRFSAERPKGSFSTLEIQRTEQGDSAMYLCASSPGTVYTDTQYFGPGTRLTVL.

The chain links TRBV7-2 to TRBJ1-2; D gene unclear. V lost 4 bases, J lost 6 bases, and 15 bases lay in between. The CDR3 contains 14 residues. CDR1 SGHTA and CDR2 FQGNSA come from the germline V gene. CDR3 amino acids: CASSSKTPVDGYTF. The CDR3 coding sequence is TGTGCCAGCAGCTCGAAAACACCCGTTGATGGCTACACCTTC.

V gene TRBV6-5 combines with J gene TRBJ2-7; maybe TRBD1 (5 bases). Trimming removed 1 base at V and 5 bases at J, with 12 bases between. Germline values: CDR1 MNHEY, CDR2 SVGAGI. This CDR3 is 14 amino acids long. The DNA for the CDR3 is TGTGCCAGCAGTTACTATGCAGGGATGGACGAGCAGTACTTC. Protein: CASSYYAGMDEQYF.